The rows below give T cell receptor beta chains drawn from one sample of a study of blood T cells in healthy people across ages. TCRdb processed the 5' RACE reads anew with MiXCR; each CDR3 protein has one entry. Altogether 700,000 or so distinct CDR3 sequences are present, around 38% being singletons, with the ten largest covering roughly 30%. The specimen was blood. All receptors derive from a man older than 75 in good health. CDR3s include the opening cysteine and the closing phenylalanine or tryptophan. Each record gives: CDR3 DNA, CDR3 protein, clone size, D gene, V gene, J gene. A D gene is named only where the DNA matches it firmly. For some rows the clone size is stated as once, few or many, or as a class when expanded; others skip it.

CDR3 DNA: TGTGCCAGCAGCCAAGACAGAGGGGACTATGGCTACACCTTC
CDR3 protein: CASSQDRGDYGYTF
clone size: many
D gene: NA
V gene: TRBV14
J gene: TRBJ1-2

CDR3 DNA: TGCAGCGTTGAAGCCGGGTCGGGTTACAATGAGCAGTTCTTC
CDR3 protein: CSVEAGSGYNEQFF
clone size: NA
D gene: NA
V gene: TRBV29-1
J gene: TRBJ2-1

CDR3 DNA: TGTGCCAGCAACGTGGGACAGGGCACTGAAGCTTTCTTT
CDR3 protein: CASNVGQGTEAFF
clone size: NA
D gene: TRBD1
V gene: TRBV12-3/TRBV12-4
J gene: TRBJ1-1

CDR3 DNA: TGCAGTGCTAGCGACATAGGGGACCGACCCACAGATACGCAGTATTTT
CDR3 protein: CSASDIGDRPTDTQYF
clone size: NA
D gene: NA
V gene: TRBV20-1
J gene: TRBJ2-3

CDR3 DNA: TGTGCCAGCAGTTACTCTGGGAGGAACGAGCAGTACTTC
CDR3 protein: CASSYSGRNEQYF
clone size: once
D gene: NA
V gene: TRBV6-5
J gene: TRBJ2-7

CDR3 DNA: TGTGCCAGCACGCCCGGGACTGTTTATTACGAGCAGTACTTC
CDR3 protein: CASTPGTVYYEQYF
clone size: few
D gene: NA
V gene: TRBV7-2
J gene: TRBJ2-7

CDR3 DNA: TGTGCCAGCCTAACCGTGAGGCCCATGAACACTGAAGCTTTCTTT
CDR3 protein: CASLTVRPMNTEAFF
clone size: NA
D gene: NA
V gene: TRBV2
J gene: TRBJ1-1

CDR3 DNA: TGCGCCAGCAGCCAAGCGGGCGGGGGGGCCATTAGAAATGAGCAGTTCTTC
CDR3 protein: CASSQAGGGAIRNEQFF
clone size: NA
D gene: TRBD2
V gene: TRBV4-3
J gene: TRBJ2-1

CDR3 DNA: TGCGCCAGCAGTCTAGGACAGGGGCAAATAAACGAGCAGTACTTC
CDR3 protein: CASSLGQGQINEQYF
clone size: NA
D gene: TRBD1
V gene: TRBV4-3
J gene: TRBJ2-7

CDR3 DNA: TGTGCCAGCAGCTTTGCTAGCGGGAGTGAGACCCAGTTCTTC
CDR3 protein: CASSFASGSETQFF
clone size: NA
D gene: TRBD2
V gene: TRBV11-2
J gene: TRBJ2-1

CDR3 DNA: TGTGCCAGCAGCCGGATGCTCGCGGGAGGGTCCGGGGAGCTGTTTTTT
CDR3 protein: CASSRMLAGGSGELFF
clone size: NA
D gene: TRBD2
V gene: TRBV6-2/TRBV6-3
J gene: TRBJ2-2

CDR3 DNA: TGCAGTGCTGGTCTCACCGGGACAGACCTAGAGACCCAGTACTTC
CDR3 protein: CSAGLTGTDLETQYF
clone size: few
D gene: TRBD1
V gene: TRBV20-1
J gene: TRBJ2-5

CDR3 DNA: TGTGCCAGCAGCCCCGGAGGACCGGTCGATATGCAGTATTTT
CDR3 protein: CASSPGGPVDMQYF
clone size: NA
D gene: NA
V gene: TRBV7-2
J gene: TRBJ2-3

CDR3 DNA: TGTGCCAGCAGCCAAGTGATACAAAAAGGCACAGATACGCAGTATTTT
CDR3 protein: CASSQVIQKGTDTQYF
clone size: few
D gene: NA
V gene: TRBV4-2
J gene: TRBJ2-3

CDR3 DNA: TGTGCCAGCACATACCGACAGGGATCCGGTGAAAAACTGTTTTTT
CDR3 protein: CASTYRQGSGEKLFF
clone size: NA
D gene: TRBD1
V gene: TRBV3-1
J gene: TRBJ1-4

CDR3 DNA: TGTGCCAGCAGTTTCCAAGCGGGAGGTGGAGGAGAGACCCAGTACTTC
CDR3 protein: CASSFQAGGGGETQYF
clone size: NA
D gene: TRBD2
V gene: TRBV28
J gene: TRBJ2-5

CDR3 DNA: TGTGCCAGCAGTGTCGACGGACTCTCCTACGAGCAGTACTTC
CDR3 protein: CASSVDGLSYEQYF
clone size: few
D gene: NA
V gene: TRBV9
J gene: TRBJ2-7

CDR3 DNA: TGTGCCAGCAGTCCCCGAAGACAGAATAGCAATCAGCCCCAGCATTTT
CDR3 protein: CASSPRRQNSNQPQHF
clone size: few
D gene: NA
V gene: TRBV28
J gene: TRBJ1-5

CDR3 DNA: TGTGCCAGTAGGAGAAGAGGGGCGGAGGTTAACTATGGCTACACCTTC
CDR3 protein: CASRRRGAEVNYGYTF
clone size: NA
D gene: NA
V gene: TRBV2
J gene: TRBJ1-2

CDR3 DNA: TGTGCCACCAGTGATTTTTCGATGGACCAGTACTTC
CDR3 protein: CATSDFSMDQYF
clone size: NA
D gene: NA
V gene: TRBV24-1
J gene: TRBJ2-7

CDR3 DNA: TGTGCCAGCAGCCCCCGCGGACAGGGGCGTTCACCCCTCCACTTT
CDR3 protein: CASSPRGQGRSPLHF
clone size: once
D gene: TRBD1
V gene: TRBV7-6
J gene: TRBJ1-6

CDR3 DNA: TGTGCCAGCAGCCCTAGCGGGAGGTCGTATCGAGAGACCCAGTACTTC
CDR3 protein: CASSPSGRSYRETQYF
clone size: NA
D gene: TRBD2
V gene: TRBV7-2
J gene: TRBJ2-5

CDR3 DNA: TGTGCCAGCAAGATGAATTGGGACACGAGCTCTGGAAACACCATATATTTT
CDR3 protein: CASKMNWDTSSGNTIYF
clone size: NA
D gene: NA
V gene: TRBV6-1
J gene: TRBJ1-3

CDR3 DNA: TGCAGCGTTGACAGGGGAGCCTCCTACGAGCAGTACTTC
CDR3 protein: CSVDRGASYEQYF
clone size: NA
D gene: NA
V gene: TRBV29-1
J gene: TRBJ2-7

CDR3 DNA: TGTGCCAGCAGCTTGGTCCCAGGGGTGCTCGAGCAGTACTTC
CDR3 protein: CASSLVPGVLEQYF
clone size: NA
D gene: NA
V gene: TRBV5-8
J gene: TRBJ2-7

CDR3 DNA: TGCGCCAGCAGCTTTGGAGCGGGGAGCCAAGAGACCCAGTACTTC
CDR3 protein: CASSFGAGSQETQYF
clone size: NA
D gene: TRBD2
V gene: TRBV5-1
J gene: TRBJ2-5

CDR3 DNA: TGTGCCAGCAGCTTCGACGACAGGGGATGGCTTGGGGCCAACGTCCTGACTTTC
CDR3 protein: CASSFDDRGWLGANVLTF
clone size: NA
D gene: TRBD1
V gene: TRBV7-9
J gene: TRBJ2-6

CDR3 DNA: TGTGCCAACAGTTACCAGAAGGGACAGGGGATGTACAATGAGCAGTTCTTC
CDR3 protein: CANSYQKGQGMYNEQFF
clone size: NA
D gene: TRBD1
V gene: TRBV6-2/TRBV6-3
J gene: TRBJ2-1

CDR3 DNA: TGTGCCAGCAGTTTACTCCGGGCGAGCTCCTACAATGAGCAGTTCTTC
CDR3 protein: CASSLLRASSYNEQFF
clone size: few
D gene: NA
V gene: TRBV6-5
J gene: TRBJ2-1

CDR3 DNA: TGTGCCAGCAGAGGGAAGATCGGGGAGCTGTTTTTT
CDR3 protein: CASRGKIGELFF
clone size: NA
D gene: NA
V gene: TRBV28
J gene: TRBJ2-2

CDR3 DNA: TGCAGCGTTGAAGATGGGGCGGGTCAGCCCCAGCATTTT
CDR3 protein: CSVEDGAGQPQHF
clone size: NA
D gene: NA
V gene: TRBV29-1
J gene: TRBJ1-5

CDR3 DNA: TGCGCCAGCAGCTCCCCACCGGGACTAGCGGGACTTAGCACAGATACGCAGTATTTT
CDR3 protein: CASSSPPGLAGLSTDTQYF
clone size: NA
D gene: TRBD2
V gene: TRBV5-1
J gene: TRBJ2-3

CDR3 DNA: TGTGCCAGCAGTTACGGGGGGACAGATCGCAATGAGCAGTACTTC
CDR3 protein: CASSYGGTDRNEQYF
clone size: few
D gene: NA
V gene: TRBV6-2/TRBV6-3
J gene: TRBJ2-5

CDR3 DNA: TGCGCCAGCAGCTTGGCTGGGTTATACTATGGCTACACCTTC
CDR3 protein: CASSLAGLYYGYTF
clone size: NA
D gene: NA
V gene: TRBV5-1
J gene: TRBJ1-2

CDR3 DNA: TGTGCCAGCAGCTTAAACCTGGACGAGCAGTACTTC
CDR3 protein: CASSLNLDEQYF
clone size: few
D gene: NA
V gene: TRBV7-9
J gene: TRBJ2-7

CDR3 DNA: TGTGCCAGCAGGACTCGGACTAGCGGGGGAGATACGCAGTATTTT
CDR3 protein: CASRTRTSGGDTQYF
clone size: NA
D gene: TRBD2
V gene: TRBV6-5
J gene: TRBJ2-3

CDR3 DNA: TGTGCCAGTAACCCAACGGGGACATTCACCTACGAGCAGTACTTC
CDR3 protein: CASNPTGTFTYEQYF
clone size: few
D gene: NA
V gene: TRBV19
J gene: TRBJ2-7

CDR3 DNA: TGTGCCAGCAGTGGCCCTAGCGGGAGGCCTACGACAGATACGCAGTATTTT
CDR3 protein: CASSGPSGRPTTDTQYF
clone size: NA
D gene: TRBD2
V gene: TRBV6-4
J gene: TRBJ2-3

CDR3 DNA: TGTGCCAGCAGCCAAGATCCAGCGGGAGTTTACATCGATGAGCAGTTCTTC
CDR3 protein: CASSQDPAGVYIDEQFF
clone size: few
D gene: TRBD2
V gene: TRBV4-2
J gene: TRBJ2-1

CDR3 DNA: TGCAGCACACCCGCAGACAGGGAGTCGGGGACCCAGTACTTC
CDR3 protein: CSTPADRESGTQYF
clone size: few
D gene: TRBD1
V gene: TRBV29-1
J gene: TRBJ2-5

CDR3 DNA: TGCAGTGCACCCAGTGGGGAGGGCTCCTACAATGAGCAGTTCTTC
CDR3 protein: CSAPSGEGSYNEQFF
clone size: NA
D gene: TRBD2
V gene: TRBV20-1
J gene: TRBJ2-1